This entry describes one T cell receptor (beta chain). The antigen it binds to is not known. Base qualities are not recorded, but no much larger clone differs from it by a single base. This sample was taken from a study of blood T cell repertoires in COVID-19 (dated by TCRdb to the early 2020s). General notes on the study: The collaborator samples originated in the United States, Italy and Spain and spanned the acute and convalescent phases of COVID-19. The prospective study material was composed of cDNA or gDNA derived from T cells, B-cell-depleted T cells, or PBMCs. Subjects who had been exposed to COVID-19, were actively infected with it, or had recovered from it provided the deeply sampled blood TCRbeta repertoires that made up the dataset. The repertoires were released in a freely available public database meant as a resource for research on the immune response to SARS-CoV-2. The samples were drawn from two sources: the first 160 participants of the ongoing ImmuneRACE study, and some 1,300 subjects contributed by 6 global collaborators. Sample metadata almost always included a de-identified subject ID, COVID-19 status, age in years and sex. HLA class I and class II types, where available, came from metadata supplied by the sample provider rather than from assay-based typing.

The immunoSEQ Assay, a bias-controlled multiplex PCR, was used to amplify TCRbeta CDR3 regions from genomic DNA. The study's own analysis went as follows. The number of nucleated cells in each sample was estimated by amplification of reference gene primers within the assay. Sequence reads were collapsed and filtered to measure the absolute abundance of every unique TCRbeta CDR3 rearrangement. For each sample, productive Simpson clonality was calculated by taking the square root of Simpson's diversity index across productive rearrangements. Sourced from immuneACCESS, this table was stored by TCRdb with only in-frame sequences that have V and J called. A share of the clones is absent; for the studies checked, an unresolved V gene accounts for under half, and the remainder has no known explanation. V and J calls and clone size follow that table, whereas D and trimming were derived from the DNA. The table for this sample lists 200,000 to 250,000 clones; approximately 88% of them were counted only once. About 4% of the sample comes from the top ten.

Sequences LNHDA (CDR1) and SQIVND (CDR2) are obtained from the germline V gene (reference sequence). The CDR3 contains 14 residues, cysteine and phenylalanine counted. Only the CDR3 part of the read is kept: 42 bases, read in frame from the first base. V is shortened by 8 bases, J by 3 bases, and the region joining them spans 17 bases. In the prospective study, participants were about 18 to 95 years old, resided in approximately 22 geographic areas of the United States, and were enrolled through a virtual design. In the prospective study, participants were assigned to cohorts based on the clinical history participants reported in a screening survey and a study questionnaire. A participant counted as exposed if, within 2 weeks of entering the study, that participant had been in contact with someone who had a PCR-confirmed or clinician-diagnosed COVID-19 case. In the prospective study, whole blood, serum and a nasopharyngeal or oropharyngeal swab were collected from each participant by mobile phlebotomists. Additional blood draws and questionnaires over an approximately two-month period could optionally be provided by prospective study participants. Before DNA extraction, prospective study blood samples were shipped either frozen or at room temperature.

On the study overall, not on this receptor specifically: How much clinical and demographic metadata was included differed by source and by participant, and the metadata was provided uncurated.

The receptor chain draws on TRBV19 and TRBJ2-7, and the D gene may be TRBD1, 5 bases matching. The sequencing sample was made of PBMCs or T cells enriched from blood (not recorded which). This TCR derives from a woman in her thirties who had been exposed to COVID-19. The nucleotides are TGTGCCAGTTCCCGATCTTCCAGGGACTACGAGCAGTACTTC. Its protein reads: CASSRSSRDYEQYF.